The 26 T cell receptor beta chains listed next were all sequenced from one sample in a study of blood T cell repertoires in COVID-19. Generated by immunoSEQ multiplex PCR, the TCRdb table keeps only in-frame clones and is missing some. The sample lists approximately 100,000 clones, 84% occurring once. Sequencing input: peripheral blood. The receptors shown here come from a woman of 80 years or more with active or convalescent COVID-19.

This clone occurred a few times. The chain uses TRBV27 and TRBJ2-1; 8 nucleotides align to TRBD2. The V and J ends lost 7 bases and 2 bases, in that order; junction bases with no gene match: 7. The CDR3 contains 15 residues. Per the germline V gene, CDR1 is MNHEY and CDR2 is SMNVEV (reference sequence). Written as DNA, the CDR3 is TGTGCCAGCATCGAGGGGCGGGAGGCCTACAATGAGCAGTTCTTC. Protein: CASIEGREAYNEQFF.

This clone showed up just a few times. This chain uses TRBV5-5 with TRBJ1-1; 10 positions match TRBD1. The CDR3 contains 17 residues. Germline-derived CDR1 and CDR2 are SGHKS and YYEKEE (reference sequence). J lost 1 base, V lost 1 base, and 7 bases had no gene match. CDR3 sequence (DNA): TGTGCCAGCAGCTTGATCTTAGGACAGGGGGAGAACACTGAAGCTTTCTTT. Its translation: CASSLILGQGENTEAFF.

The chain joins TRBV2 to TRBJ2-1; 9 bases fit TRBD1. CDR3 length equals 15 residues. The V gene's germline CDR1 is SNHLY and CDR2 FYNNEI. The J segment lost 8 bases and the V segment lost 6 bases, leaving 11 bases of the junction unmatched. The CDR3 DNA sequence: TGTGCCAGCAGCAATGGACAGGGGTATATCGATGAGCAGTTCTTC. Translating gives CASSNGQGYIDEQFF.

This chain uses TRBV5-1 with TRBJ2-7, with 8 bases that match TRBD1. The germline V gene has CDR1 SGHRS and CDR2 YFSETQ. The CDR3 has 15 residues. Trimming cost V 4 bases and J 2 bases; bases outside gene matches: 8. The CDR3, as DNA: TGCGCCAGCAGCCCCCGTGGACAGGGAACCTACGAGCAGTACTTC. Translating gives CASSPRGQGTYEQYF.

The chain is built from TRBV7-2 and TRBJ1-2, with D unresolved. Trimming removed 5 bases from V and 7 bases from J, with 8 bases in between. This CDR3 comprises 11 residues. CDR1 is SGHTA and CDR2 is FQGNSA in the germline V gene. DNA for the CDR3: TGTGCCAGCAGCCTCTCCTTTGGCTACACCTTC. Protein: CASSLSFGYTF. Filled out from reference TRBV7-2 and TRBJ1-2, the complete variable domain reads GAGVSQSPSNKVTEKGKDVELRCDPISGHTALYWYRQSLGQGLEFLIYFQGNSAPDKSGLPSDRFSAERTGGSVSTLTIQRTQQEDSAVYLCASSLSFGYTFGSGTRLTVV.

The J gene is TRBJ2-1, the V gene TRBV3-1 (or the pseudogene TRBV3-2); 7 bases align to TRBD2. This CDR3 region has 13 residues. J lost 10 bases, V lost 0 bases, and 3 bases had no gene match. Germline loops: CDR1 LGHDT, CDR2 YNNKEL (reference sequence). CDR3 bases: TGTGCCAGCAGCCAAGAATGGGGAGGGGAGCAGTTCTTC. This encodes CASSQEWGGEQFF.

V is TRBV6-5 and J is TRBJ2-7; a weak D match, TRBD2 (5 bases). This CDR3 contains 14 residues. The germline V and J ends were trimmed by 0 bases and 2 bases, with 8 bases remaining between them. From germline, CDR1 is MNHEY and CDR2 SVGAGI. The CDR3 nucleotides are TGTGCCAGCAGTTACTCGAAGGGAGCCTACGAGCAGTACTTC. It yields the protein CASSYSKGAYEQYF.

In DNA form, the CDR3 reads TGTGCCAGCAGCCAAGGCGGTCTCCAAGCAGATACGCAGTATTTT. Translated: CASSQGGLQADTQYF. This chain links TRBV3-1 (or the pseudogene TRBV3-2) with TRBJ2-3; D unclear. The CDR3 is made up of 15 amino acids. In germline, CDR1 is LGHDT, CDR2 YNNKEL (reference sequence). V was shortened by 1 base and J by 4 bases, with 12 bases between the two germline ends.

In this sample, this clone turned up a few times. The chain recombines TRBV4-1 with TRBJ2-1; unclear D gene. The CDR3 runs to 14 residues. Trimming took off 6 bases at V and 9 bases at J, with 18 bases between the two ends. Germline CDR1 MGHRA, CDR2 YSYEKL. CDR3 DNA sequence: TGCGCCAGCAGTCGCGGCCAGACGCTAGGTGAGCAGTTCTTC. Its protein product is CASSRGQTLGEQFF.

The chain carries TRBV7-6 and TRBJ1-3, with 9 positions matching TRBD1. CDR3 length: 21 amino acids. Germline CDR1 reads SGHVS; CDR2 reads FNYEAQ. V gave up 4 bases and J gave up 0 bases; unmatched junction bases: 19. Here the CDR3 reads CASSSIMSPGQGLLSGNTIYF. CDR3 sequence (DNA): TGTGCCAGCAGCTCCATTATGTCCCCGGGACAGGGACTACTCTCTGGAAACACCATATATTTT. Filled out from reference TRBV7-6 and TRBJ1-3, the complete variable domain reads GAGVSQSPRYKVTKRGQDVALRCDPISGHVSLYWYRQALGQGPEFLTYFNYEAQQDKSGLPNDRFSAERPEGSISTLTIQRTEQRDSAMYRCASSSIMSPGQGLLSGNTIYFGEGSWLTVV.

This chain's CDR3 is CASSQPVGGGEQFF. CDR3 DNA sequence: TGTGCCAGCAGCCAACCCGTCGGGGGGGGTGAGCAGTTCTTC. The chain combines TRBV3-1 (or the pseudogene TRBV3-2) with TRBJ2-1; 8 nucleotides match TRBD2. V lost 2 bases and J lost 9; bases outside the gene matches: 6. In germline, CDR1 is LGHDT, CDR2 YNNKEL (reference sequence). The CDR3 runs to 14 residues.

The V and J genes are TRBV14 and TRBJ2-4; the D gene is possibly TRBD1 (6 bases). The CDR3 extends over 13 amino acids. The germline gives CDR1 SGHDN, CDR2 FVKESK. V lost 1 base and J lost 14, with 15 bases in between. Here the CDR3 DNA reads TGTGCCAGCAGCCAAGGCACAGGGCGGTCGGAGTACTTC. It codes for CASSQGTGRSEYF.

This chain links TRBV19 with TRBJ1-2; TRBD1 might be the D (5 bases). CDR3 length: 15 amino acids. V lost 1 base, J lost 4 bases, and 13 bases lay in between. Germline V gene data show CDR1 as LNHDA and CDR2 as SQIVND (reference sequence). The CDR3 DNA follows: TGTGCCAGTAGTATAGTAGGGCGACAGACCTATGGCTACACCTTC. Amino acids: CASSIVGRQTYGYTF. Combining the CDR3 with reference TRBV19 and TRBJ1-2 gives the whole variable domain DGGITQSPKYLFRKEGQNVTLSCEQNLNHDAMYWYRQDPGQGLRLIYYSQIVNDFQKGDIAEGYSVSREKKESFPLTVTSAQKNPTAFYLCASSIVGRQTYGYTFGSGTRLTVV.

This clone was recorded at least ten times. The rearrangement links TRBV29-1 to TRBJ2-1; TRBD2 might be the D (5 bases). From germline, CDR1 is SQVTM and CDR2 ANQGSEA. Trimming pared 6 bases from V and 9 bases from J, leaving 12 bases between. The CDR3 length is 11 residues. The CDR3 sequence: CSVRGWGEQFF. In DNA, the CDR3 is TGCAGCGTCCGAGGGTGGGGTGAGCAGTTCTTC.

This chain links TRBV23-1 with TRBJ2-1; TRBD1 agrees at 10 bases. TRBV23-1 is flagged as an ORF with uncertain function. The V segment lost 3 bases and the J segment 0 bases; nucleotides outside the gene matches: 14. CDR3 length: 20 residues. The DNA for the CDR3 is TGCGCCAGCAGTCACCCAGGGCGGGACAGGGGCGCAGACTCCTACAATGAGCAGTTCTTC. This codes for CASSHPGRDRGADSYNEQFF.

J is TRBJ2-2 and V is TRBV6-5, with 13 positions matching TRBD2. The CDR3 extends over 15 amino acids. The germline gives CDR1 MNHEY, CDR2 SVGAGI. V was clipped by 6 bases and J by 6 bases; unmatched bases: 4. Here the CDR3 DNA reads TGTGCCAGCAGATGGACTAGCGGGAGTTCCGGGGAGCTGTTTTTT. It specifies CASRWTSGSSGELFF.

The chain couples TRBV3-1 (or the pseudogene TRBV3-2) to TRBJ2-2; D is possibly TRBD1 (5 bases). The V gene's germline CDR1 is LGHDT and CDR2 YNNKEL (reference sequence). V was pared by 3 bases and J by 0 bases, with 11 bases between. This CDR3 has 16 residues. The CDR3 loop is CASSHHRPTNTGELFF. The CDR3 region has the DNA TGTGCCAGCAGCCACCACAGGCCGACGAACACCGGGGAGCTGTTTTTT.

This rearrangement joins TRBV7-9 to TRBJ1-1, with 7 bases lining up with TRBD1. Germline values: CDR1 SEHNR, CDR2 FQNEAQ (reference sequence). Trimming at V came to 5 bases and at J to 3 bases, leaving 9 bases not matched to a gene. The CDR3 spans 15 residues. DNA of the CDR3: TGTGCCAGCAGCCCGGGACAGTTGGGGGACACTGAAGCTTTCTTT. It translates to CASSPGQLGDTEAFF.

The gene calls are TRBV28 and TRBJ2-1, with TRBD1 as a possible D gene (6 bases). Between the trimmed V and J ends, which lost 7 bases and 0 bases, there was a span of 13 bases. CDR1 is MDHEN and CDR2 is SYDVKM in the germline V gene. CDR3 length: 15 amino acids. The CDR3 nucleotides read TGTGCCAGCACCTTGGGGGACATCTCCTACAATGAGCAGTTCTTC. Protein: CASTLGDISYNEQFF.

The J gene is TRBJ2-2, the V gene TRBV2; 8 nucleotides align to TRBD2. This CDR3 region has 17 residues. Germline trimming cut 7 bases from V and 3 bases from J; bases unmatched to any gene: 13. Germline assignment: CDR1 SNHLY and CDR2 FYNNEI. CDR3 bases: TGTGCCAGCAAGCTGAGACCGGGAGGGGTCGACACCGGGGAGCTGTTTTTT. It yields the protein CASKLRPGGVDTGELFF. Filled out from reference TRBV2 and TRBJ2-2, the complete variable domain reads EPEVTQTPSHQVTQMGQEVILRCVPISNHLYFYWYRQILGQKVEFLVSFYNNEISEKSEIFDDQFSVERPDGSNFTLKIRSTKLEDSAMYFCASKLRPGGVDTGELFFGEGSRLTVL.

The V and J genes are TRBV4-2 and TRBJ2-7, with 7 bases matching TRBD1. This CDR3 is built from 14 residues. With 4 bases clipped from V and 0 bases from J, the junction kept 3 bases outside the gene matches. Germline CDR1 is LGHNA and CDR2 is YNFKEQ. CDR3 amino acids: CASSLGDSSYEQYF. As DNA, the CDR3 is TGTGCCAGCAGCCTGGGGGACAGCTCCTACGAGCAGTACTTC.

J is TRBJ1-5 and V is TRBV3-1 (or the pseudogene TRBV3-2), with 9 bases that match TRBD1. From germline, CDR1 is LGHDT and CDR2 YNNKEL (reference sequence). The CDR3 length is 15 residues. The junction had 11 bases not matched to a gene; V was cut back by 4 bases and J by 10 bases. CDR3: CASSPRQGESSPQHF. CDR3 in DNA: TGTGCCAGCAGCCCCCGACAGGGGGAATCTAGCCCCCAGCATTTT.

The chain uses TRBV5-6 and TRBJ2-7; 7 bases are shared with TRBD2. The CDR3 extends over 15 amino acids. Germline values: CDR1 SGHDT, CDR2 YYEEEE. J lost 2 bases, V lost 2 bases, and 7 bases had no gene match. The CDR3 sequence is CASSLAGSGPYEQYF. CDR3 in DNA: TGTGCCAGCAGCTTAGCGGGGTCCGGACCCTACGAGCAGTACTTC. The full variable domain, its missing parts supplied by reference TRBV5-6 and TRBJ2-7, is DAGVTQSPTHLIKTRGQQVTLRCSPKSGHDTVSWYQQALGQGPQFIFQYYEEEERQRGNFPDRFSGHQFPNYSSELNVNALLLGDSALYLCASSLAGSGPYEQYFGPGTRLTVT.

The V and J genes are TRBV27 and TRBJ2-6; D perhaps matches TRBD1 (6 bases). Germline assignment: CDR1 MNHEY and CDR2 SMNVEV (reference sequence). With 2 bases removed from V and 0 bases from J, the gap between germline ends came to 11 bases. The length of the CDR3 is 17 residues. The CDR3 DNA reads as TGTGCCAGCAGTTTACGGCAGGGGATCTCTGGGGCCAACGTCCTGACTTTC. Its translation: CASSLRQGISGANVLTF.

J is TRBJ2-6 and V is TRBV24-1, with a tentative D call TRBD2 (5 bases). V dropped 7 bases and J dropped 2 bases, with 14 bases sitting between them. CDR1 is KGHDR, CDR2 SFDVKD, per germline. The CDR3 consists of 16 residues. CDR3 nucleotides: TGTGCCACCAGCTCCAGGAGGTTAACTGGGGCCAACGTCCTGACTTTC. Its protein product is CATSSRRLTGANVLTF.

The rearrangement joins TRBV19 to TRBJ2-1, with 9 nucleotides matching TRBD2. J lost 7 bases, V lost 4 bases, and 5 bases had no gene match. Germline loops: CDR1 LNHDA, CDR2 SQIVND (reference sequence). CDR3 length: 14 residues. DNA of the CDR3: TGTGCCAGTAGTAGCGGGAGGGCGGGGAATGAGCAGTTCTTC. Translating gives CASSSGRAGNEQFF.